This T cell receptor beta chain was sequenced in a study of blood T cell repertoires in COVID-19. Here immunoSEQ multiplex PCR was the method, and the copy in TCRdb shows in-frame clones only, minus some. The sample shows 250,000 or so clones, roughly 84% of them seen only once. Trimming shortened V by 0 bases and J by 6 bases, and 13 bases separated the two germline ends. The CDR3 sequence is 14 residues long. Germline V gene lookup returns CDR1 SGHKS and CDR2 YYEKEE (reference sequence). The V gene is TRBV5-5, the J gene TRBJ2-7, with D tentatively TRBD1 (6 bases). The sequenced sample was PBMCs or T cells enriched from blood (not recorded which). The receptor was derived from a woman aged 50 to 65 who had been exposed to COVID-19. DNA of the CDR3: TGTGCCAGCAGCTTGGACAGGGCTCCTGGCGAGCAGTACTTC. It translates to CASSLDRAPGEQYF.